Given below is one T cell receptor (beta chain) in context. There is no known antigen for this receptor. No base quality information exists; no much larger clone differs at one position. This sample is part of a study of T-cell reconstitution after alpha-beta-depleted transplantation in children listed by TCRdb under 2016. Study-wide context: The study quantitatively tracked T-cell immune reconstitution after TCRalphabeta/CD19-depleted allogeneic hematopoietic cell transplantation in children using TCR repertoire profiling. Study-wide findings and limitations: The frequencies of hyperexpanded clones fell over the following months, and after one year, T-cell counts and TCRbeta diversity were mostly attributed to newly produced T cells. The high TCRbeta diversity at day 60 in some patients was ascribed to recipient T cells and intrathymic progenitors that had survived conditioning. The apparently early alphabetaT-cell count recovery about two months after transplant was reportedly dependent on only several hundred rapidly expanded clones derived from non-depleted graft cells.

The CDR3 covers 12 residues, taking in both the cysteine and the phenylalanine. Kept here is only the CDR3 DNA, which spans 36 bases and is read in frame from base 1. CDR1 and CDR2 are read off the germline V gene as SQVTM and ANQGSEA. V is reduced by 8 bases and J by 3 bases, leaving a spacing of 14 bases between them. This sample's treatment or condition label indicates: allogeneic hematopoietic cell transplantation with graft depleted of TCRalphabeta T cells and CD19 B cells. TCRalphabeta/CD19-depleted allogeneic hematopoietic cell grafts were given to the transplant recipients, all of whom were children. Receptors were amplified or captured by PCR. The sequencing machine was an Illumina HiSeq 2500. To normalize quantification of the TCRbeta repertoire, the TCR libraries were built with molecular barcoding that relied on unique molecular identifiers. TCRdb reprocessing: public reads trimmed at Q25 with fastp, clones called with MiXCR, in-frame beta chains kept. A single entry per CDR3 protein holds the most common genes and DNA from its merged rows. The sample data list about 290,000 distinct CDR3 sequences, and 10% of these were observed just once. The top ten clones comprise around 7.6% of the sample.

The sequence was obtained from a boy under two years old with acute myeloid leukemia, due to receive a stem cell transplant. The chain is made from TRBV29-1 and TRBJ2-7; the D gene is possibly TRBD1, with 6 bases matching. Source: PBMCs, taken before TCRalphabeta/CD19-depleted stem cell transplant. Here is the DNA: TGCAGCTTTATACAGGGAGACTACGAGCAGTACTTC. It codes for CSFIQGDYEQYF.